The 9 T cell receptor beta chains below all came from one sample that was sequenced in a study of identifying expanded T cells in peripheral blood. Sequenced by immunoSEQ multiplex PCR; TCRdb stores in-frame clones only, minus some. The table records about 94,000 clones, 88% of them present only once. The sample was blood. The receptors shown here come from a person aged 18 to 75 in good health.

V usage is TRBV5-4 and J usage is TRBJ2-3; D is perhaps TRBD2 (6 bases). Trimming cost V 6 bases and J 2 bases, with 10 bases left between them. The CDR3 totals 13 residues. CDR1 and CDR2 (germline): SGHNT, YYREEE (reference sequence). The CDR3 region has the DNA TGTGCCAGCACTGGAGGGCACACAGATACGCAGTATTTT. It codes for CASTGGHTDTQYF.

The rearrangement uses TRBV5-4 and TRBJ2-6, with D unclear. The V end was cut by 2 bases, the J end by 2 bases, with 5 bases between. Germline V gene lookup returns CDR1 SGHNT and CDR2 YYREEE (reference sequence). This CDR3 comprises 14 residues. CDR3 sequence: CASSLMAGANVLTF. The CDR3 nucleotides are TGTGCCAGCAGCTTAATGGCTGGGGCCAACGTCCTGACTTTC.

V is TRBV5-1 and J is TRBJ1-2, with D unclear. This CDR3 contains 12 residues. Per germline, CDR1 SGHRS and CDR2 YFSETQ. V was trimmed by 0 bases and J by 6 bases, leaving 6 bases between them. The CDR3 bases are TGCGCCAGCAGCTTGGACCTCCATGGCTACACCTTC. Protein sequence: CASSLDLHGYTF.

This clone was counted between two and nine times. This rearrangement joins TRBV5-1 to TRBJ1-2, with 8 bases aligning to TRBD1. This CDR3 spans 13 amino acids. J lost 8 bases, V lost 4 bases, and 7 bases had no gene match. Per the germline V gene, CDR1 is SGHRS and CDR2 is YFSETQ. The CDR3 nucleotides are TGCGCCAGCAGCCCGACAGGGGACCGCGGCTACACCTTC. Amino acids: CASSPTGDRGYTF.

Here the CDR3 DNA reads TGCAGCGGGACGACAGGGTATCATGGCTACACCTTC. Protein: CSGTTGYHGYTF. The J gene is TRBJ1-2, the V gene TRBV29-1; the match to TRBD1 covers 7 bases. The J segment lost 6 bases and the V segment lost 7 bases, leaving 8 bases of the junction unmatched. Looked up from germline, CDR1 is SQVTM and CDR2 is ANQGSEA. CDR3 length equals 12 residues. Variable domain in full (rest from reference TRBV29-1 and TRBJ1-2): SAVISQKPSRDICQRGTSLTIQCQVDSQVTMMFWYRQQPGQSLTLIATANQGSEATYESGFVIDKFPISRPNLTFSTLTVSNMSPEDSSIYLCSGTTGYHGYTFGSGTRLTVV.

The chain has TRBV30 and TRBJ2-5; D remains ambiguous. Deletions cut 1 base from V and 2 bases from J, with 14 bases between. The CDR3 is made up of 15 amino acids. In germline, CDR1 is GTSNPN, CDR2 SVGIG (reference sequence). CDR3 DNA sequence: TGTGCCTGGAGTGCCCAGTTGATTCCACAAGAGACCCAGTACTTC. Its translation is CAWSAQLIPQETQYF.

The gene calls are TRBV7-8 and TRBJ2-7; 9 bases map to TRBD1. Germline values: CDR1 SGHVS, CDR2 FQNEAQ. V trimming: 5 bases; J trimming: 2 bases; junction bases outside the gene matches: 4. CDR3 size: 14 residues. This CDR3 is CASSPGTGTYEQYF. The CDR3 DNA reads as TGTGCCAGCAGCCCCGGGACAGGGACCTACGAGCAGTACTTC.

The chain is built from TRBV5-1 and TRBJ1-1; the D gene is possibly TRBD1 (5 bases). V was cut by 5 bases and J by 0 bases, with 11 bases left in between. There are 14 residues in the CDR3. The germline V gene has CDR1 SGHRS and CDR2 YFSETQ. Here the CDR3 reads CASRETGLNTEAFF. The CDR3 region has the DNA TGCGCCAGCAGGGAAACGGGACTGAACACTGAAGCTTTCTTT.

V usage is TRBV5-1 and J usage is TRBJ2-7, with 9 bases aligning to TRBD2. Germline loops: CDR1 SGHRS, CDR2 YFSETQ. The CDR3 is 15 residues long. V was clipped by 3 bases and J by 6 bases; unmatched bases: 10. CDR3 sequence: CASSSRWLAGSEQYF. The CDR3 bases are TGCGCCAGCAGCTCGCGCTGGCTAGCGGGATCCGAGCAGTACTTC. Full variable domain (rest looked up from reference TRBV5-1 and TRBJ2-7): KAGVTQTPRYLIKTRGQQVTLSCSPISGHRSVSWYQQTPGQGLQFLFEYFSETQRNKGNFPGRFSGRQFSNSRSEMNVSTLELGDSALYLCASSSRWLAGSEQYFGPGTRLTVT.